This is a list of T cell receptor beta chains from one sample in a study of blood T cells in healthy people across ages. TCRdb itself ran the 5' RACE reads through MiXCR, one entry per CDR3 protein. The profile shows a few hundred thousand distinct CDR3 sequences, about 52% of them singletons. The sequencing sample was made of blood. All receptors derive from a man aged 60-69 years in good health. Each CDR3 is given with its conserved first and last residue. D genes are given only for firm matches. The listing skips clone size in some rows; elsewhere it reads once, few, many or a size class.

V: TRBV19
D: TRBD2
J: TRBJ2-1
size: NA
DNA: TGTGCCAGTAGGCTACTAGCGGGAGGGAACAATGAGCAGTTCTTC
CDR3: CASRLLAGGNNEQFF

V: TRBV12-3/TRBV12-4
D: NA
J: TRBJ2-7
size: NA
DNA: TGTGCCAGCAGTTTAGGCCGGACGCTCTACGAGCAGTACTTC
CDR3: CASSLGRTLYEQYF

V: TRBV3-1
D: TRBD2
J: TRBJ2-5
size: NA
DNA: TGTGCCAGCAGCCAAGTCCTAGCGGGAGTACCCGAAGAGACCCAGTACTTC
CDR3: CASSQVLAGVPEETQYF

V: TRBV7-2
D: TRBD1
J: TRBJ2-1
size: few
DNA: TGTGCCAGCAGCGCCCAAACAGGGGTGCGTGAGCAGTTCTTC
CDR3: CASSAQTGVREQFF

V: TRBV2
D: NA
J: TRBJ2-5
size: few
DNA: TGTGCCAGCAGTGAAGGACAGTTTATCCAAGAGACCCAGTACTTC
CDR3: CASSEGQFIQETQYF

V: TRBV12-3/TRBV12-4
D: NA
J: TRBJ2-1
size: few
DNA: TGTGCCAGCAGCCCAAGCGGGCCCTCCTACAATGAGCAGTTCTTC
CDR3: CASSPSGPSYNEQFF

V: TRBV6-1
D: NA
J: TRBJ2-3
size: NA
DNA: TGTGCCAGCAGTATGGACCCCACAGATACGCAGTATTTT
CDR3: CASSMDPTDTQYF

V: TRBV10-3
D: NA
J: TRBJ2-7
size: once
DNA: TGTGCCATCAGTGCGGGGGGCGGCCCGAGCTCCTACGAGCAGTACTTC
CDR3: CAISAGGGPSSYEQYF

V: TRBV19
D: NA
J: TRBJ2-1
size: few
DNA: TGTGCCAGTAGTATAGTCACGGGAAGATACAATGAGCAGTTCTTC
CDR3: CASSIVTGRYNEQFF

V: TRBV20-1
D: TRBD2
J: TRBJ2-7
size: NA
DNA: TGCAGTGCCTGTCGACTAGCGGGAGGAGAGGACGAGCAGTACTTC
CDR3: CSACRLAGGEDEQYF

V: TRBV6-6
D: TRBD2
J: TRBJ2-5
size: NA
DNA: TGTGCCAGCCGGGGGCTAGCGGGCCTCCAAGAGACCCAGTACTTC
CDR3: CASRGLAGLQETQYF

V: TRBV28
D: NA
J: TRBJ2-5
size: NA
DNA: TGTGCCAGCAGTGGGGACCCTACCGGGGAGCAGTACTTC
CDR3: CASSGDPTGEQYF

V: TRBV7-2
D: TRBD2
J: TRBJ2-5
size: NA
DNA: TGTGCCAGCAGCCCTAGCGGGAGGGAAGAGACCCAGTACTTC
CDR3: CASSPSGREETQYF

V: TRBV6-2/TRBV6-3
D: TRBD1
J: TRBJ2-7
size: NA
DNA: TGTGCCAGCAGTTACTCGGCAGGGGGCTACGAGCAGTACTTC
CDR3: CASSYSAGGYEQYF

V: TRBV20-1
D: NA
J: TRBJ1-6
size: NA
DNA: TGCAGTGCCCGTTGGACAGCTCGCTCCTATAATTCACCCCTCCACTTT
CDR3: CSARWTARSYNSPLHF

V: TRBV5-1
D: NA
J: TRBJ1-2
size: once
DNA: TGCGCCAGCAGCTTGGAGGGAGGGTTCACCTATGGCTACACCTTC
CDR3: CASSLEGGFTYGYTF

V: TRBV29-1
D: NA
J: TRBJ2-7
size: NA
DNA: TGCAGCGCCTCACAAGGTACCTACGAGCAGTACTTC
CDR3: CSASQGTYEQYF

V: TRBV20-1
D: NA
J: TRBJ1-2
size: NA
DNA: TGCAGTGCTAGAGCGCAGGCCACCGGGAACTATGGCTACACCTTC
CDR3: CSARAQATGNYGYTF

V: TRBV29-1
D: TRBD2
J: TRBJ2-1
size: NA
DNA: TGCAGCGCCGGGACTAGCGGGAGGAATGAGCAGTTCTTC
CDR3: CSAGTSGRNEQFF

V: TRBV28
D: NA
J: TRBJ1-1
size: NA
DNA: TGTGCCAGCAGTTTATGTGGCCCCGGGGCAAATACACCAGGTTTTTCGAACACTGAAGCTTTCTTT
CDR3: CASSLCGPGANTPGFSNTEAFF

V: TRBV27
D: NA
J: TRBJ2-3
size: NA
DNA: TGTGCCAGCAGTTTACGGCTCAGGGATACGCAGTATTTT
CDR3: CASSLRLRDTQYF

V: TRBV12-3/TRBV12-4
D: NA
J: TRBJ1-4
size: NA
DNA: TGTGCCAGCAGTTTTCAGGGGTTAAATGAAAAACTGTTTTTT
CDR3: CASSFQGLNEKLFF

V: TRBV5-5
D: NA
J: TRBJ1-1
size: NA
DNA: TGTGCCAGCAGCTTGGAGAGGGCAGGGCAAGTGAACACTGAAGCTTTCTTT
CDR3: CASSLERAGQVNTEAFF

V: TRBV20-1
D: NA
J: TRBJ2-1
size: many
DNA: TGCAGTGCTACCATCGGGCCCCGAAGGCCCTACAATGAGCAGTTCTTC
CDR3: CSATIGPRRPYNEQFF

V: TRBV7-9
D: TRBD2
J: TRBJ2-1
size: few
DNA: TGTGCCAGCAGCTTAGCAACTAGCGGGGGGCCTAATGAGCAGTTCTTC
CDR3: CASSLATSGGPNEQFF

V: TRBV19
D: NA
J: TRBJ2-5
size: NA
DNA: TGTGCCAGCAGCTATGAAGAGGGCCCCCAAGAGACCCAGTACTTC
CDR3: CASSYEEGPQETQYF

V: TRBV7-9
D: NA
J: TRBJ1-1
size: once
DNA: TGTGCCAGCAGCTTTTCCGGTCAAGCTTTCTTT
CDR3: CASSFSGQAFF